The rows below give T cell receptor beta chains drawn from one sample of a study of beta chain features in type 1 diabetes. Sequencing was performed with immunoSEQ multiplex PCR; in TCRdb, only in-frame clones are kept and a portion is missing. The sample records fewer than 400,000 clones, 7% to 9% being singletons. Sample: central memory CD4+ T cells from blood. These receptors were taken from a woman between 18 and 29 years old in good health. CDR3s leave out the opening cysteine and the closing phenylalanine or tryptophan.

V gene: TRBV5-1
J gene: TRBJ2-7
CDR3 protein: ASSLPGSSYEQY

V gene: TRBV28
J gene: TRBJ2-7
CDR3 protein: ASSSAGTGYYEQY

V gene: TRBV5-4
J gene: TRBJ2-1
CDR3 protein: ASSVDSGNGEQF

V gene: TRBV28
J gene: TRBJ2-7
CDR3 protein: ASSGSSGRFGEQY

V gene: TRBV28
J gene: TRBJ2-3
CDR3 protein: ATKVGTSGTDTQY

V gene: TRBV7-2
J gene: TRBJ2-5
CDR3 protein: ASNLAAGRETQY

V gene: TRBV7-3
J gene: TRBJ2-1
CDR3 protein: ASSLSPTWGEQF

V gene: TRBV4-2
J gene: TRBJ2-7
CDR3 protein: ASSQVGENEQY

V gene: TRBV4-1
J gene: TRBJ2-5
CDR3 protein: ASSPIWIRYQETQY

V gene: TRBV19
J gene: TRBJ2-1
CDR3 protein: ASSLIGASGSNEQF

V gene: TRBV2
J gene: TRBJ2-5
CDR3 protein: ASSPWVAGAGETQY

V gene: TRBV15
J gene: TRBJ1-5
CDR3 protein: ATSRRQGDQPQH

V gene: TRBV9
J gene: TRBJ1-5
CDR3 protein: ASSARDRRAVRNQPQH

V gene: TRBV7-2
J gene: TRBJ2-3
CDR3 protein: ASSSTGTQY

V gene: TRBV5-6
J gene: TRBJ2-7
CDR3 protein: ASSLTGSSPEQY

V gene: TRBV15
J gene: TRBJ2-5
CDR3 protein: ATSRQDPRTQY

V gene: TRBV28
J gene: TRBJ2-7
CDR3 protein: ASSLGRGGSYEQY

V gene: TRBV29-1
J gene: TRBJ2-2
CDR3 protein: SVAGFSGGTGELF

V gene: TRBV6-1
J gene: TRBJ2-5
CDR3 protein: ASVRVNPRQETQY